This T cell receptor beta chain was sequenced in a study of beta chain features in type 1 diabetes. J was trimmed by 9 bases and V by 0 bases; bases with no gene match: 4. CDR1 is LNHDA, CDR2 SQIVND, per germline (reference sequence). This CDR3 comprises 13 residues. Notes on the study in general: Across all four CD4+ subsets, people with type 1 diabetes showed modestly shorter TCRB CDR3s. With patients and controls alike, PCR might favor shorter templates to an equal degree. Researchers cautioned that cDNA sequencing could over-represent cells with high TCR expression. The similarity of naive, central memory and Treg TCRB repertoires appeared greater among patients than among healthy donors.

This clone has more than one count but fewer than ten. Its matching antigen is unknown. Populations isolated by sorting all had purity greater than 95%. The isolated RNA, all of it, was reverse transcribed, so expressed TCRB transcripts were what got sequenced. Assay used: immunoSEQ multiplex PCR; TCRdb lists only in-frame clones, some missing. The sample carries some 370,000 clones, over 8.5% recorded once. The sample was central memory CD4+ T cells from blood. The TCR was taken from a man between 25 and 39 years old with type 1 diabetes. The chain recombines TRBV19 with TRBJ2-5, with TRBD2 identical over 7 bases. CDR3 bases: TGTGCCAGTAGTATAGATCGGGGGGATGCCCAGTACTTC. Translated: CASSIDRGDAQYF.